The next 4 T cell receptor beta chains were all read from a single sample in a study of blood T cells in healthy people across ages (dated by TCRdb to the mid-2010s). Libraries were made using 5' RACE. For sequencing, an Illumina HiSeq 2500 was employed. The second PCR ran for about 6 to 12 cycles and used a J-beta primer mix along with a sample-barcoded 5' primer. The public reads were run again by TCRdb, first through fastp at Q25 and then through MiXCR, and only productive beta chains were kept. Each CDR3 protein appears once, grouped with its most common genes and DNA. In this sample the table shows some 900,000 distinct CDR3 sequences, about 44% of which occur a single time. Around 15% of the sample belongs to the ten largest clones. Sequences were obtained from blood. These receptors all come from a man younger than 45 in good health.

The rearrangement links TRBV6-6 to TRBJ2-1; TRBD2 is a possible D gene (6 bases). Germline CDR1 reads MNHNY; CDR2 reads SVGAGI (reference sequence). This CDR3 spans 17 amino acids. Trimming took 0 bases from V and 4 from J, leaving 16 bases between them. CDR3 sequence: CASSYSPLTGVYNEQFF. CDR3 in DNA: TGTGCCAGCAGTTACTCCCCTCTAACGGGGGTTTACAATGAGCAGTTCTTC.

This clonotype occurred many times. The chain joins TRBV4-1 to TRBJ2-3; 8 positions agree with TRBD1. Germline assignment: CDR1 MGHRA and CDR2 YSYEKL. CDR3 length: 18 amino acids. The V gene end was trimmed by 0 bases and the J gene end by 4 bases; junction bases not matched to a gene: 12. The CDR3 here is CASSQDFGPGGKADTQYF. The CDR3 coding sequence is TGCGCCAGCAGCCAAGATTTTGGGCCAGGGGGCAAAGCAGATACGCAGTATTTT.

The CDR3 reads CSAPTGTTGNQPQHF. For the CDR3, the DNA is TGCAGTGCTCCGACAGGGACTACGGGCAATCAGCCCCAGCATTTT. This chain joins TRBV20-1 and TRBJ1-5; 7 positions match TRBD1. The CDR3 extends over 15 amino acids. Germline V gene data show CDR1 as DFQATT and CDR2 as SNEGSKA (reference sequence). Germline trimming cut 5 bases from V and 2 bases from J; bases unmatched to any gene: 9.

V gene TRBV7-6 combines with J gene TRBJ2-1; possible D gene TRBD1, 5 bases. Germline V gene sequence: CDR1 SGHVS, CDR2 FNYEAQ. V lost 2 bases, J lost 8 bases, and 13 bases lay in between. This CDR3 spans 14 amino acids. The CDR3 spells CASSLLGAEDEQFF. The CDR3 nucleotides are TGTGCCAGCAGCTTATTAGGGGCTGAAGATGAGCAGTTCTTC.